The 27 T cell receptor beta chains below were found in one sample sequenced in a study of HIV-infected patients and healthy controls. Approximately 500 ng RNA was reverse transcribed with alpha and beta constant-region primers. Alpha and beta chain libraries were made separately by chain-specific third strand synthesis with multiplexing indices. TCRdb passed the 5' RACE reads through MiXCR, listing each CDR3 protein once. The data hold 17,000 or so distinct CDR3 sequences, with more than 7.5% observed a single time. The repertoire came from unfractionated whole blood and reflected all unsorted peripheral T cells. Sequencing was carried out using blood. The receptors stem from an adult in good health.

The table lists this clonotype with many counts. The J gene is TRBJ2-7, the V gene TRBV10-2, with 7 bases that match TRBD2. The CDR3 is 15 residues long. V shed 4 bases and J 0 bases; nucleotides not matched to a gene: 6. Germline V gene sequence: CDR1 WSHSY, CDR2 SAAADI. The chain's CDR3 is CASSVKRGSSYEQYF. The CDR3 DNA reads as TGCGCCAGCAGTGTCAAGCGGGGAAGCTCCTACGAGCAGTACTTC.

This clonotype was recorded a few times. The CDR3 bases are TGTGCCAGCAGCTTGGACTTAGGACAGGGAGGCTACACCTTC. Translating it yields CASSLDLGQGGYTF. J is TRBJ1-2 and V is TRBV5-4; 8 bases map to TRBD1. This CDR3 region has 14 residues. Per germline, CDR1 SGHNT and CDR2 YYREEE (reference sequence). Trimming cost V 0 bases and J 8 bases; bases outside gene matches: 6.

This clonotype has a handful of counts. The rearrangement joins TRBV7-2 to TRBJ2-1; D call uncertain. V lost 2 bases and J lost 7, with 9 bases in between. The germline V gene has CDR1 SGHTA and CDR2 FQGNSA. The CDR3 loop spans 13 amino acids. Here the CDR3 DNA reads TGTGCCAGCAGCTTACAACGATTGAATGAGCAGTTCTTC. Translation gives CASSLQRLNEQFF.

This clonotype came up many times. The V call is TRBV20-1, the J call TRBJ2-7; D remains ambiguous. V was pared by 6 bases and J by 0 bases, with 12 bases between. Germline values: CDR1 DFQATT, CDR2 SNEGSKA (reference sequence). The CDR3 spans 13 residues. The CDR3 loop reads CSAGLGSSYEQYF. In nucleotides, the CDR3 is TGCAGTGCCGGTTTAGGTAGCTCCTACGAGCAGTACTTC.

This clonotype was picked up many times. The chain uses TRBV7-2 and TRBJ1-3; D not resolved. Trimming cost V 4 bases and J 1 base, with 17 bases left between them. The V gene's germline CDR1 is SGHTA and CDR2 FQGNSA. This CDR3 has 17 amino acids. The DNA for the CDR3 is TGTGCCAGCAGCTCATCCAGAAACCTAATTTCTGGAAACACCATATATTTT. This sequence encodes CASSSSRNLISGNTIYF.

The V gene is TRBV5-1, the J gene TRBJ2-1; 9 nucleotides line up with TRBD2. Germline CDR1 reads SGHRS; CDR2 reads YFSETQ. The CDR3 spans 17 residues. V shed 0 bases, J shed 3 bases, and the junction held 7 bases outside the gene matches. CDR3: CASSLARGGGVYNEQFF. In DNA, the CDR3 is TGCGCCAGCAGCTTGGCCAGGGGCGGGGGGGTCTACAATGAGCAGTTCTTC.

Many counts were recorded for this clonotype. This chain uses TRBV2 with TRBJ1-1; D uncertain. Germline V gene lookup returns CDR1 SNHLY and CDR2 FYNNEI. This CDR3 has 14 residues. V was clipped by 5 bases and J by 2 bases, with 12 bases between them. CDR3 residues: CASSNDKINTEAFF. Written as DNA, the CDR3 is TGTGCCAGCAGTAACGACAAAATCAACACTGAAGCTTTCTTT.

By its share, this clonotype is medium-sized. J is TRBJ2-7 and V is TRBV6-6; TRBD2 might be the D (5 bases). V lost 7 bases, J lost 5 bases, and 27 bases lay in between. CDR1 is MNHNY, CDR2 SVGAGI, per germline (reference sequence). This CDR3 contains 17 residues. The CDR3 spells CASTAKSLAGVENEQYV. The DNA of the CDR3 is TGTGCCAGCACCGCAAAGTCTCTAGCCGGAGTAGAGAACGAGCAGTACGTC.

This clonotype was seen many times. The chain uses TRBV20-1 and TRBJ1-1; D call uncertain. In germline, CDR1 is DFQATT, CDR2 SNEGSKA (reference sequence). Between the trimmed V and J ends, which lost 4 bases and 11 bases, there was a span of 5 bases. The CDR3 is 8 residues long. CDR3 nucleotides: TGCAGTGCTATAGGCGCTTTCTTT. Its translation: CSAIGAFF.

This clonotype was seen ten or more times. The DNA of the CDR3 is TGTGCCAGCTCACTCAACATCCCGTGGAGCGGGAGCTACAATGAGCAGTTCTTC. Translation gives CASSLNIPWSGSYNEQFF. The chain recombines TRBV18 with TRBJ2-1, with 8 bases that match TRBD2. Germline V CDR1 and CDR2: KGHSH, LQKENI. The J segment lost 3 bases and the V segment lost 4 bases, leaving 14 bases of the junction unmatched. This CDR3 comprises 18 residues.

This clonotype was detected ten times or more. This chain connects TRBV10-3 to TRBJ1-2; no firm D call. With 4 bases removed from V and 3 bases from J, the gap between germline ends came to 6 bases. In germline, CDR1 is ENHRY, CDR2 SYGVKD. The CDR3 sequence is 12 residues long. The CDR3, as DNA: TGTGCCATCAGTGCGTCTGACTATGGCTACACCTTC. This translates into CAISASDYGYTF.

This clonotype came up once. The chain couples TRBV27 to TRBJ2-3, with unresolved D. V was trimmed by 4 bases and J by 1 base, leaving 6 bases between them. From germline, CDR1 is MNHEY and CDR2 SMNVEV (reference sequence). The CDR3 has 13 amino acids. In DNA, the CDR3 is TGTGCCAGCAGTTCGCACGGCACAGATACGCAGTATTTT. Translating gives CASSSHGTDTQYF.

By sample share, this clonotype is medium-sized. The chain uses TRBV3-1 and TRBJ2-3; perhaps TRBD2 as D (6 bases). Trimming shortened V by 1 base and J by 3 bases, and 11 bases separated the two germline ends. Germline V gene sequence: CDR1 LGHDT, CDR2 YNNKEL (reference sequence). The CDR3 covers 15 residues. CDR3 residues: CASSQGLDVTDTQYF. CDR3 bases: TGTGCCAGCAGCCAAGGACTAGATGTGACAGATACGCAGTATTTT.

This clonotype was seen ten or more times. The genes are TRBV19 and TRBJ1-5, with 9 nucleotides matching TRBD1. Trimming cost V 4 bases and J 6 bases; bases outside gene matches: 10. Germline CDR1 and CDR2: LNHDA and SQIVND (reference sequence). This CDR3 comprises 16 residues. DNA of the CDR3: TGTGCCAGTAGTAGATTGGGGGACAGGGATGGTCAGCCCCAGCATTTT. This codes for CASSRLGDRDGQPQHF. Combining the CDR3 with reference TRBV19 and TRBJ1-5 gives the whole variable domain DGGITQSPKYLFRKEGQNVTLSCEQNLNHDAMYWYRQDPGQGLRLIYYSQIVNDFQKGDIAEGYSVSREKKESFPLTVTSAQKNPTAFYLCASSRLGDRDGQPQHFGDGTRLSIL.

Ten or more counts support this clonotype. V usage is TRBV10-3 and J usage is TRBJ1-2; 8 bases fit TRBD1. This CDR3 comprises 13 residues. V trimming: 2 bases; J trimming: 6 bases; junction bases outside the gene matches: 2. Germline CDR1 and CDR2: ENHRY and SYGVKD. CDR3 in amino acids: CAISEGQGDGYTF. DNA of the CDR3: TGTGCCATCAGTGAGGGACAGGGCGATGGCTACACCTTC.

The table lists this clonotype with many counts. The J gene is TRBJ2-3, the V gene TRBV5-5; D is uncertain. Germline-derived CDR1 and CDR2 are SGHKS and YYEKEE (reference sequence). The CDR3 has 14 amino acids. The germline V and J ends were trimmed by 4 bases and 2 bases, with 11 bases remaining between them. CDR3 coding DNA: TGTGCCAGCAGCCCCCGGGCAGACACAGATACGCAGTATTTT. It translates to CASSPRADTDTQYF.

This clonotype was counted ten times or more. V gene TRBV7-2 combines with J gene TRBJ2-6, with unresolved D. V was shortened by 1 base and J by 4 bases, with 11 bases between the two germline ends. The CDR3 spans 16 residues. CDR1 is SGHTA, CDR2 FQGNSA, per germline. Here the CDR3 reads CASSLDPLSGANVLTF. DNA for the CDR3: TGTGCCAGCAGCTTAGATCCCCTGTCGGGGGCCAACGTCCTGACTTTC.

This clonotype was detected ten times or more. The rearrangement uses TRBV12-3 or TRBV12-4 and TRBJ1-5; 8 nucleotides align to TRBD1. Germline trimming cut 5 bases from V and 6 bases from J; bases unmatched to any gene: 12. This CDR3 region has 16 residues. CDR3 residues: CASSRDRSSNPQPQHF. Written as DNA, the CDR3 is TGTGCCAGCAGTCGGGACAGGTCTAGCAATCCTCAGCCCCAGCATTTT.

At least ten counts were recorded for this clonotype. This rearrangement joins TRBV2 to TRBJ2-2; maybe TRBD2 (6 bases). Germline V gene data show CDR1 as SNHLY and CDR2 as FYNNEI. The CDR3 length is 16 residues. The V and J ends lost 2 bases and 0 bases respectively, with 10 bases between them. The CDR3 here is CASSEPGGTNTGELFF. DNA for the CDR3: TGTGCCAGCAGTGAACCCGGCGGGACGAACACCGGGGAGCTGTTTTTT.

This clonotype was recorded at least ten times. Here the CDR3 reads CASSYGGGDLNTEAFF. The DNA of the CDR3 is TGTGCCAGCAGTTACGGGGGTGGGGACCTGAACACTGAAGCTTTCTTT. The rearrangement links TRBV6-6 to TRBJ1-1; maybe TRBD1 (5 bases). Germline assignment: CDR1 MNHNY and CDR2 SVGAGI (reference sequence). V dropped 2 bases and J dropped 0 bases, with 13 bases sitting between them. CDR3 length equals 16 residues.

This clonotype is termed medium-sized. V and J are TRBV28 and TRBJ1-4; no clear D gene. Trimming left V 6 bases short and J 0 bases short, with 11 bases between. CDR1 and CDR2 (germline): MDHEN, SYDVKM. The CDR3 covers 15 residues. The CDR3 loop is CASRPYSATNEKLFF. The CDR3 nucleotides are TGTGCCAGCAGGCCCTACAGTGCAACTAATGAAAAACTGTTTTTT.

The genes are TRBV20-1 and TRBJ2-5; tentative D call: TRBD2 (6 bases). The CDR3 has 13 amino acids. Germline V gene sequence: CDR1 DFQATT, CDR2 SNEGSKA (reference sequence). Trimming left V 5 bases short and J 6 bases short, with 16 bases between. The CDR3 sequence is CSAPSGETKTQYF. CDR3 nucleotide sequence: TGCAGTGCTCCGTCGGGAGAGACCAAGACCCAGTACTTC.

J is TRBJ1-1 and V is TRBV30; 8 bases fit TRBD1. With 0 bases clipped from V and 1 base from J, the junction kept 7 bases outside the gene matches. CDR1 and CDR2 (germline): GTSNPN, SVGIG (reference sequence). The CDR3 runs to 16 residues. In DNA, the CDR3 is TGTGCCTGGAGTGTACTCTATGGGACAGGGAACACTGAAGCTTTCTTT. Amino acids: CAWSVLYGTGNTEAFF.

This clonotype came up many times. V and J are TRBV24-1 and TRBJ1-1; D uncertain. From germline, CDR1 is KGHDR and CDR2 SFDVKD. The ends were cut back, 4 bases at V and 1 base at J, with 3 bases in the middle. The length of the CDR3 is 12 residues. This CDR3 is CATSDGNTEAFF. DNA for the CDR3: TGTGCCACCAGTGACGGGAACACTGAAGCTTTCTTT.

This clonotype has a count of ten or more. The chain couples TRBV2 to TRBJ2-3, with TRBD2 identical over 9 bases. This CDR3 comprises 15 residues. CDR1 SNHLY and CDR2 FYNNEI come from the germline V gene. J lost 5 bases, V lost 4 bases, and 7 bases had no gene match. The CDR3, as DNA: TGTGCCAGCAGTGGGATAGCGGGAGAAGGAGATACGCAGTATTTT. Translating gives CASSGIAGEGDTQYF.

This clonotype is categorized as medium-sized. V and J are TRBV11-2 and TRBJ2-1; TRBD2 matches at 8 bases. The CDR3 covers 14 residues. Germline CDR1 is SGHAT and CDR2 is FQNNGV. V lost 0 bases to trimming and J lost 12 bases; unmatched junction nucleotides: 7. CDR3 region: CASSLEETGTRQFF. Written as DNA, the CDR3 is TGTGCCAGCAGCTTAGAGGAGACCGGGACTAGGCAGTTCTTC.

This clonotype has a count of ten or more. The V gene is TRBV5-1, the J gene TRBJ2-7; D possibly corresponds to TRBD1 (5 bases). Germline V gene lookup returns CDR1 SGHRS and CDR2 YFSETQ. With 0 bases removed from V and 1 base from J, the gap between germline ends came to 14 bases. The CDR3 covers 16 residues. The CDR3 DNA is TGCGCCAGCAGCTTGGGGTCCGGCAGGGTATCCTACGAGCAGTACTTC. Protein: CASSLGSGRVSYEQYF. The whole variable domain, remainder taken from reference TRBV5-1 and TRBJ2-7, is KAGVTQTPRYLIKTRGQQVTLSCSPISGHRSVSWYQQTPGQGLQFLFEYFSETQRNKGNFPGRFSGRQFSNSRSEMNVSTLELGDSALYLCASSLGSGRVSYEQYFGPGTRLTVT.